This TCR beta chain was found in a study of T-cell reconstitution after alpha-beta-depleted transplantation in children. As it was prepared, the TCRbeta library received unique molecular identifiers. MiXCR, run by TCRdb on the PCR reads, gives a single entry per CDR3 protein. The sample has nearly 550,000 distinct CDR3 sequences, 18% seen once. CDR3 length: 14 residues. Trimming shortened V by 4 bases and J by 3 bases, and 10 bases separated the two germline ends. Germline V gene data show CDR1 as MNHNS and CDR2 as SASEGT. The clonotype comes from a human donor who donated a stem cell graft to a child with acute lymphoblastic leukemia. The specimen comprised PBMCs from the stem cell graft donor, sampled from the stem cell graft. The chain links TRBV6-1 to TRBJ2-1, with D perhaps assigned TRBD1 or TRBD2 (5 bases each). In DNA, the CDR3 is TGTGCCAGCAGTGTCGGGGACGACTACAATGAGCAGTTCTTC. It specifies CASSVGDDYNEQFF.